The 14 T cell receptor beta chains below were found in one sample sequenced in a study of identical twins. TCRdb passed the 5' RACE reads through MiXCR, listing each CDR3 protein once. The table includes some 97,000 distinct CDR3 sequences, just under 6% detected once. Sequenced material: memory T cells sorted from blood. These receptors came from a woman aged 45-65 years in good health.

This clonotype appeared many times. The V call is TRBV12-3 or TRBV12-4, the J call TRBJ1-2; D may be TRBD1 (6 bases). V was shortened by 5 bases and J by 7 bases, with 14 bases between the two germline ends. The CDR3 spans 13 residues. CDR3 DNA sequence: TGTGCCAGCAGTGAAAGGGGGGCTACTGGCTACACCTTC. Encoded protein: CASSERGATGYTF.

This clonotype was counted ten times or more. The chain uses TRBV10-3 and TRBJ2-3; 7 nucleotides match TRBD2. CDR1 is ENHRY and CDR2 is SYGVKD in the germline V gene. The CDR3 is 16 amino acids. V shed 2 bases and J 1 base; nucleotides not matched to a gene: 6. CDR3 DNA sequence: TGTGCCATCAGTGAGAGGGAGGGCGGAGGCACAGATACGCAGTATTTT. It specifies CAISEREGGGTDTQYF.

Many counts were recorded for this clonotype. The CDR3 sequence is CSVYGQGAWEAFF. The CDR3 DNA sequence: TGCAGCGTTTACGGACAGGGGGCTTGGGAAGCTTTCTTT. The genes are TRBV29-1 and TRBJ1-1; the match to TRBD1 covers 11 bases. The CDR3 consists of 13 residues. The V and J ends lost 5 bases and 8 bases, in that order; junction bases with no gene match: 7. CDR1 is SQVTM, CDR2 ANQGSEA, per germline.

This clonotype has ten or more counts. This chain uses TRBV7-3 with TRBJ2-3; unclear D gene. CDR1 is SGHTA and CDR2 is FQGTGA in the germline V gene. The CDR3 has 15 residues. V lost 2 bases, J lost 1 base, and 10 bases lay in between. DNA for the CDR3: TGTGCCAGCAGCTTATTCAGTGGGGGCACAGATACGCAGTATTTT. Translating gives CASSLFSGGTDTQYF.

A few counts support this clonotype. The chain is built from TRBV20-1 and TRBJ2-5; D is unresolved. This CDR3 contains 12 residues. Germline CDR1 DFQATT, CDR2 SNEGSKA (reference sequence). Between the trimmed V and J ends, which lost 6 bases and 1 base, there was a span of 9 bases. The CDR3 loop is CSAEDLQETQYF. DNA of the CDR3: TGCAGTGCCGAGGACCTCCAAGAGACCCAGTACTTC.

This clonotype was recorded at least ten times. This chain links TRBV6-6 with TRBJ1-1, with a tentative D call TRBD1 (5 bases). The CDR3 spans 16 residues. Trimming stripped 0 bases from V and 2 bases from J, with 13 bases between. CDR1 and CDR2 from the germline V gene are MNHNY and SVGAGI (reference sequence). CDR3 amino acids: CASSYSAREANTEAFF. The DNA for the CDR3 is TGTGCCAGCAGTTACTCAGCCAGGGAGGCCAACACTGAAGCTTTCTTT.

The CDR3 sequence is CASSESAGGSDTQYF. The DNA of the CDR3 is TGTGCCAGCAGTGAGTCGGCAGGGGGTTCGGATACGCAGTATTTT. V and J are TRBV25-1 and TRBJ2-3; 7 bases line up with TRBD1. This CDR3 has 15 residues. The J segment lost 6 bases and the V segment lost 3 bases, leaving 9 bases of the junction unmatched. The germline CDR1 and CDR2 sequences are MGHDK and SYGVNS.

This sequence joins TRBV4-1 and TRBJ1-2; possibly TRBD1 for D (5 bases). Germline V gene lookup returns CDR1 MGHRA and CDR2 YSYEKL. V lost 2 bases and J lost 6, with 16 bases in between. The CDR3 totals 15 residues. The CDR3: CASSQPGGGENGYTF. Written as DNA, the CDR3 is TGCGCCAGCAGCCAACCGGGTGGAGGGGAGAATGGCTACACCTTC.

The chain uses TRBV10-1 and TRBJ2-2; 7 bases align to TRBD1. The germline CDR1 and CDR2 sequences are WNHNN and SYGVQD (reference sequence). The CDR3 runs 13 residues. With 8 bases clipped from V and 6 bases from J, the junction kept 6 bases outside the gene matches. The CDR3 DNA reads as TGCGCCAGCTCAGACAGGGTCGCCGGGGAGCTGTTTTTT. Translated: CASSDRVAGELFF.

This clonotype was seen many times. The rearrangement links TRBV12-3 or TRBV12-4 to TRBJ2-5; tentatively, D is TRBD2 (6 bases). The CDR3 extends over 15 amino acids. Trimming took off 3 bases at V and 5 bases at J, with 16 bases between the two ends. CDR3 DNA: TGTGCCAGCAGTTTCGGGGGAGCTGGGTGGGAGACCCAGTACTTC. This translates into CASSFGGAGWETQYF.

This clonotype has at least ten counts. The chain is built from TRBV18 and TRBJ2-3; D gene ambiguous. The germline gives CDR1 KGHSH, CDR2 LQKENI. Trimming took off 8 bases at V and 4 bases at J, with 10 bases between the two ends. The CDR3 has 12 amino acids. CDR3 DNA: TGTGCCAGCACCACTGATCCAGATACGCAGTATTTT. Its translation: CASTTDPDTQYF. Supplemented by reference TRBV18 and TRBJ2-3, the full variable domain reads NAGVMQNPRHLVRRRGQEARLRCSPMKGHSHVYWYRQLPEEGLKFMVYLQKENIIDESGMPKERFSAEFPKEGPSILRIQQVVRGDSAAYFCASTTDPDTQYFGPGTRLTVL.

This clonotype was seen repeatedly, ten times or more. V gene TRBV20-1 combines with J gene TRBJ2-5; 14 nucleotides line up with TRBD2. Losses at the gene ends were 6 bases for V and 5 bases for J; bases not matched to a gene: 5. The CDR3 runs 14 residues. Per the germline V gene, CDR1 is DFQATT and CDR2 is SNEGSKA (reference sequence). CDR3 DNA: TGCAGTGCCCTGACTAGCGGGAGGGTGGAGACCCAGTACTTC. Its protein product is CSALTSGRVETQYF.

This clonotype was seen many times. The rearrangement joins TRBV10-3 to TRBJ2-1, with 8 bases fitting TRBD2. Trimming at V came to 8 bases and at J to 8 bases, leaving 14 bases not matched to a gene. The germline gives CDR1 ENHRY, CDR2 SYGVKD. The CDR3 is 15 residues long. The DNA of the CDR3 is TGTGCCATCGGGGCCGGAAGCGGGAGTGCCGATGAGCAGTTCTTC. It specifies CAIGAGSGSADEQFF.

As regards this clonotype: At one of its ends the junction is not consistent with the germline gene, which may arise from a read error. V usage is TRBV7-3 and J usage is TRBJ1-1; D unclear. CDR3 length equals 13 residues. Germline assignment: CDR1 SGHTA and CDR2 FQGTGA. DNA for the CDR3: TGTGCCAGCAGTCCTCAAGCGAACACTGAAACTTTCTTT. It is translated as CASSPQANTETFF.